This T cell receptor beta chain comes out of a study of T cell responses to AZD1222 COVID-19 vaccine. A note on this clone: As yet, its antigen is unknown.

Clones were read by immunoSEQ multiplex PCR, and TCRdb kept only the in-frame ones, dropping some. This sample carries approximately 260,000 clones, roughly 93% of them seen once, and the ten largest clones take roughly 0.5%. Study-wide points: The peak T cell response came first, and repertoires were sampled only after it.

The CDR3 is made up of 16 amino acids. Germline CDR1 reads SGHRS; CDR2 reads YFSETQ. V lost 4 bases, J lost 7 bases, and 18 bases lay in between. The V and J genes are TRBV5-1 and TRBJ1-6, with D possibly matching TRBD1 (6 bases). The source is an adult in good health. The starting material was peripheral blood, obtained on day 0 of AZD1222 vaccination. The CDR3 DNA reads as TGCGCCAGCAGCCTGACAAGCCAGGGGACAAATTCACCCCTCCACTTT. Translation: CASSLTSQGTNSPLHF. Supplemented by reference TRBV5-1 and TRBJ1-6, the full variable domain reads KAGVTQTPRYLIKTRGQQVTLSCSPISGHRSVSWYQQTPGQGLQFLFEYFSETQRNKGNFPGRFSGRQFSNSRSEMNVSTLELGDSALYLCASSLTSQGTNSPLHFGNGTRLTVT.